The present TCR beta chain was sequenced within a study of T cell changes during pregnancy in multiple sclerosis. Repertoires were generated with immunoSEQ multiplex PCR, while TCRdb's copy carries only in-frame clones and drops some. The repertoire consists of about 69,000 clones, with more than 75% occurring once and the leading ten covering approximately 1.4%. This CDR3 is built from 13 residues. Germline V CDR1 and CDR2: SQVTM, ANQGSEA. The V and J ends lost 4 bases and 9 bases, in that order; junction bases with no gene match: 4. The receptor's source is a female donor with multiple sclerosis, enrolled in a pregnancy study. This sample comprised peripheral blood, obtained in the third trimester of pregnancy. This chain joins TRBV29-1 and TRBJ2-1; 12 bases are shared with TRBD2. CDR3 DNA sequence: TGCAGCGTTGTCGGACTAGCGGGGAGTGAGCAGTTCTTC. Translated, it gives CSVVGLAGSEQFF.